Shown below are 23 T cell receptor beta chains from a single sample sequenced in a study of preoperative IRX-2 immunotherapy in early breast cancer. Generated by immunoSEQ multiplex PCR, the TCRdb table keeps only in-frame clones and is missing some. Among 35,000 to 45,000 clones listed, roughly four fifths were seen once. Treatment of the sample: preoperative locoregional IRX-2 cytokine immunotherapy. The sample consisted of lymph node tissue, taken after IRX-2 immunotherapy. These receptors originate from a human donor with breast cancer.

The CDR3 bases are TGTGCCAGCAGCTTGGCCGTGGGCAGGGGGCAGGAGACCCAGTACTTC. It encodes CASSLAVGRGQETQYF. The chain links TRBV11-3 to TRBJ2-5; 8 bases agree with TRBD1. CDR3 size: 16 residues. Germline CDR1 reads SGHNT; CDR2 reads YENEEA. Trimming cost V 3 bases and J 5 bases; bases outside gene matches: 11.

This clone came up once. The chain couples TRBV7-7 to TRBJ1-5; D gene uncertain. The CDR3 is 15 amino acids. CDR1 and CDR2 (germline): SSHAT, FNYEAQ (reference sequence). The V and J ends lost 1 base and 2 bases respectively, with 9 bases between them. CDR3 nucleotide sequence: TGTGCCAGCAGCTTAGACCAGGATCGCAATCAGCCCCAGCATTTT. It is translated as CASSLDQDRNQPQHF.

J is TRBJ1-2 and V is TRBV9; 8 bases are shared with TRBD1. Trimming at V came to 5 bases and at J to 7 bases, leaving 16 bases not matched to a gene. This CDR3 comprises 16 residues. CDR1 SGDLS and CDR2 YYNGEE come from the germline V gene. The CDR3 is CASSDWGRGRNSGYTF. In DNA, the CDR3 is TGTGCCAGCAGTGATTGGGGCAGGGGGCGAAATTCTGGCTACACCTTC.

The genes are TRBV6-8 and TRBJ2-1; 9 bases are a match to TRBD1. Trimming removed 5 bases from V and 4 bases from J; junction bases left unmatched: 9. Germline V gene sequence: CDR1 MNHGY, CDR2 SAAAGT. This CDR3 comprises 16 residues. CDR3 loop: CASSDAQGARYNEQFF. In nucleotides, the CDR3 is TGTGCCAGCAGTGATGCACAGGGGGCGAGATACAATGAGCAGTTCTTC.

The chain recombines TRBV2 with TRBJ2-2; the D is unclear. Trimming pared 6 bases from V and 7 bases from J, leaving 15 bases between. The CDR3 consists of 14 residues. Germline-derived CDR1 and CDR2 are SNHLY and FYNNEI. CDR3 amino acids: CASRKSPHDGELFF. Written as DNA, the CDR3 is TGTGCCAGCAGGAAGAGTCCGCATGACGGGGAGCTGTTTTTT.

This chain links TRBV28 with TRBJ1-1; 8 bases match TRBD1. The germline V gene has CDR1 MDHEN and CDR2 SYDVKM. J was trimmed by 11 bases and V by 3 bases; bases with no gene match: 14. The CDR3 runs to 15 residues. The DNA of the CDR3 is TGTGCCAGCAGTTTCCCCGGCGCGGGTCGGACAGGGGCTTTCTTT. Residues: CASSFPGAGRTGAFF.

In its sample, this clone is medium-sized. The chain joins TRBV30 to TRBJ1-1, with 7 nucleotides matching TRBD1. The V gene end was trimmed by 5 bases and the J gene end by 10 bases; junction bases not matched to a gene: 7. Germline values: CDR1 GTSNPN, CDR2 SVGIG (reference sequence). This CDR3 comprises 11 residues. DNA of the CDR3: TGTGCCTGGGGACCCGGGACAGCAGCTTTCTTT. Protein sequence: CAWGPGTAAFF.

This clone was observed a few times. The V gene is TRBV12-2, the J gene TRBJ2-1; the table's D call, TRBD2, was not checked against the DNA. TRBV12-2 is reported as a pseudogene. CDR3 length equals 18 residues. The CDR3 region has the DNA TGTGCTTCGACAGGGCTAGCGGGGGGGATGAGCTCCTACAATGAGCAGTTCTTC. This translates into CASTGLAGGMSSYNEQFF.

V is TRBV5-1 and J is TRBJ2-1, with 16 bases aligning to TRBD2. In germline, CDR1 is SGHRS, CDR2 YFSETQ. The CDR3 covers 14 residues. Trimming took 3 bases from V and 14 from J; bases not matched to a gene: 5. CDR3 in amino acids: CASSSGTSGGAEFF. The DNA for the CDR3 is TGCGCCAGCAGCTCCGGGACTAGCGGGGGGGCCGAGTTCTTC.

The chain is built from TRBV28 and TRBJ1-4; D is uncertain. Germline CDR1 and CDR2: MDHEN and SYDVKM. The V gene lost 5 bases and the J gene lost 6 bases, with 19 bases spanning the gap. The CDR3 is made up of 16 amino acids. The CDR3 region has the DNA TGTGCCAGCAGTCCTTTGGCTGGGCTCCAATATGAAAAACTGTTTTTT. Translated: CASSPLAGLQYEKLFF.

The chain recombines TRBV29-1 with TRBJ2-1; D is unclear. Looked up from germline, CDR1 is SQVTM and CDR2 is ANQGSEA. V gave up 4 bases and J gave up 4 bases, with 8 bases separating them. The CDR3 runs to 12 residues. CDR3 nucleotide sequence: TGCAGCGTTGTTGTTACATACAATGAGCAGTTCTTC. Translated: CSVVVTYNEQFF.

The rearrangement links TRBV23-1 to TRBJ2-3, with TRBD2 identical over 8 bases. TRBV23-1 is given ORF status, its function remaining uncertain. The V segment lost 6 bases and the J segment 5 bases; nucleotides outside the gene matches: 10. The CDR3 is 15 residues long. The DNA for the CDR3 is TGCGCCAGCAGCCCGACCGGGGGGGCTGGAGATACGCAGTATTTT. This translates into CASSPTGGAGDTQYF.

The J gene is TRBJ1-2, the V gene TRBV6-8; maybe TRBD1 (5 bases). Germline lookup yields CDR1 MNHGY and CDR2 SAAAGT. V was trimmed by 5 bases and J by 7 bases, leaving 23 bases between them. CDR3 length equals 16 residues. The CDR3: CASSTVVQGLFGGYTF. CDR3 nucleotide sequence: TGTGCCAGCAGTACCGTAGTTCAGGGTTTATTTGGTGGCTACACCTTC.

This rearrangement joins TRBV19 to TRBJ2-7, with TRBD1 matching 7 bases. The CDR3 length is 14 residues. Germline lookup yields CDR1 LNHDA and CDR2 SQIVND (reference sequence). Trimming cost V 3 bases and J 7 bases; bases outside gene matches: 9. CDR3 sequence reads: CASSIEDRHGEQYF. The CDR3, as DNA: TGTGCCAGTAGTATCGAGGACAGGCACGGTGAGCAGTACTTC.

The gene calls are TRBV2 and TRBJ1-4; D unresolved. There are 12 residues in the CDR3. Germline V CDR1 and CDR2: SNHLY, FYNNEI. The V end lost 7 bases, the J end lost 8 bases, and 11 bases lay between the germline ends. CDR3 residues: CASTQYSEKLFF. In DNA form, the CDR3 reads TGTGCCAGCACTCAATATTCGGAAAAACTGTTTTTT.

The chain recombines TRBV6-8 with TRBJ1-6; D unresolved. With 0 bases removed from V and 6 bases from J, the gap between germline ends came to 6 bases. Germline V gives CDR1 MNHGY, CDR2 SAAAGT. The CDR3 has 14 residues. This chain's CDR3 is CASSYSIVNSPLHF. CDR3 nucleotides: TGTGCCAGCAGTTACTCGATCGTTAATTCACCCCTCCACTTT.

The table lists this clone with a count of one. The chain carries TRBV5-1 and TRBJ2-3; TRBD2 matches at 7 bases. With 4 bases clipped from V and 2 bases from J, the junction kept 7 bases outside the gene matches. Germline CDR1 reads SGHRS; CDR2 reads YFSETQ. This CDR3 is built from 15 residues. The CDR3 loop reads CASSDSSGVTDTQYF. CDR3 nucleotides: TGCGCCAGCAGCGACTCTAGCGGAGTCACAGATACGCAGTATTTT.

The CDR3 here is CASSLGQGGGTEAFF. For the CDR3, the DNA is TGTGCCAGCAGCTTAGGTCAGGGAGGAGGAACTGAAGCTTTCTTT. The V gene is TRBV11-3, the J gene TRBJ1-1, with D maybe TRBD1 (5 bases). CDR3 length equals 15 residues. With 1 base removed from V and 5 bases from J, the gap between germline ends came to 14 bases. The germline V gene has CDR1 SGHNT and CDR2 YENEEA.

In its sample, this clone was seen once. The gene calls are TRBV14 and TRBJ2-1; D is tentatively TRBD1 or TRBD2 (5 bases each). The ends were cut back, 4 bases at V and 12 bases at J, with 10 bases in the middle. The CDR3 sequence is 11 residues long. Looked up from germline, CDR1 is SGHDN and CDR2 is FVKESK. CDR3 loop: CASSLRGPQFF. The CDR3 nucleotides are TGTGCCAGCAGCCTTCGGGGACCGCAGTTCTTC.

This clone occurred a few times. The chain carries TRBV23-1 and TRBJ2-5, with 7 bases lining up with TRBD1. TRBV23-1 is noted as an ORF with a role that remains uncertain. V shed 6 bases, J shed 2 bases, and the junction held 6 bases outside the gene matches. The length of the CDR3 is 14 residues. CDR3 sequence: CASSQMTGQETQYF. The CDR3 DNA reads as TGCGCCAGCAGCCAAATGACAGGGCAAGAGACCCAGTACTTC.

The J gene is TRBJ2-4, the V gene TRBV28, with TRBD2 matching over 11 bases. V trimming: 5 bases; J trimming: 5 bases; junction bases outside the gene matches: 8. The CDR3 sequence is 16 residues long. Germline CDR1 MDHEN, CDR2 SYDVKM. CDR3 coding DNA: TGTGCCAGCAGTCAAAGACTAGCGGGGATCCAAAACATTCAGTACTTC. Amino acid sequence: CASSQRLAGIQNIQYF.

The rearrangement joins TRBV12-5 to TRBJ2-1; 9 nucleotides agree with TRBD2. CDR1 LGHNT and CDR2 FRNRAP come from the germline V gene. Losses at the gene ends were 2 bases for V and 0 bases for J; bases not matched to a gene: 8. This CDR3 is built from 18 residues. CDR3 loop: CASGLFSGGHSSYNEQFF. The DNA of the CDR3 is TGTGCTAGTGGTTTGTTTAGCGGGGGACATAGCTCCTACAATGAGCAGTTCTTC.

The chain carries TRBV11-3 and TRBJ2-7; 7 bases align to TRBD1. This CDR3 region has 14 residues. Germline V gives CDR1 SGHNT, CDR2 YENEEA. After removal of 1 base from V and 3 bases from J, the junction contained 3 bases not matched to a gene. CDR3 loop: CASSLGQGVYEQYF. CDR3 DNA sequence: TGTGCCAGCAGCTTAGGACAGGGCGTCTACGAGCAGTACTTC.